Shown below are 23 T cell receptor beta chains from a single sample sequenced in a study of T cells after posttransplantation cyclophosphamide. Generated by immunoSEQ multiplex PCR, the TCRdb table keeps only in-frame clones and is missing some. The data show 50,000 to 55,000 clones, about 86% seen once. Input material: PBMCs. The origin of the receptors is a man in his thirties or forties with a blood cancer, CMV-positive, and with a related stem cell donor.

This clone showed up just once. The V call is TRBV30, the J call TRBJ1-1; perhaps TRBD1 as D (6 bases). This CDR3 is built from 14 residues. V gave up 0 bases and J gave up 4 bases, with 12 bases separating them. CDR1 and CDR2 from the germline V gene are GTSNPN and SVGIG (reference sequence). CDR3 sequence reads: CAWSVGAGITEAFF. CDR3 nucleotide sequence: TGTGCCTGGAGTGTGGGGGCAGGGATCACTGAAGCTTTCTTT.

This clone appeared a few times. The V gene is TRBV14, the J gene TRBJ2-1; a weak D match, TRBD1 (7 bases). V dropped 4 bases and J dropped 3 bases, with 19 bases sitting between them. Per the germline V gene, CDR1 is SGHDN and CDR2 is FVKESK. The CDR3 has 17 residues. CDR3 in amino acids: CASSREDRDRDYNEQFF. In DNA form, the CDR3 reads TGTGCCAGCAGCCGGGAGGACCGGGACAGAGACTACAATGAGCAGTTCTTC.

The chain couples TRBV7-2 to TRBJ2-5, with 12 bases that match TRBD1. Germline trimming cut 2 bases from V and 5 bases from J; bases unmatched to any gene: 6. CDR1 and CDR2 (germline): SGHTA, FQGNSA. CDR3 length: 16 residues. CDR3 nucleotides: TGTGCCAGCAGCTTATCCGGGACAGGGGGCCAGGAGACCCAGTACTTC. It yields the protein CASSLSGTGGQETQYF. Full variable domain (rest looked up from reference TRBV7-2 and TRBJ2-5): GAGVSQSPSNKVTEKGKDVELRCDPISGHTALYWYRQSLGQGLEFLIYFQGNSAPDKSGLPSDRFSAERTGGSVSTLTIQRTQQEDSAVYLCASSLSGTGGQETQYFGPGTRLLVL.

The V and J genes are TRBV6-5 and TRBJ1-1; no firm D call. The CDR3 loop spans 15 amino acids. V was trimmed by 5 bases and J by 7 bases, leaving 20 bases between them. CDR1 and CDR2 from the germline V gene are MNHEY and SVGAGI. The CDR3 is CASSRQSGLNGEAFF. The CDR3 nucleotides are TGTGCCAGCAGTCGCCAGTCGGGTCTTAACGGTGAAGCTTTCTTT.

This clone is a singleton in its sample. This chain joins TRBV30 and TRBJ1-5; 10 bases are a match to TRBD1. Trimming at V came to 3 bases and at J to 6 bases, leaving 5 bases not matched to a gene. From germline, CDR1 is GTSNPN and CDR2 SVGIG (reference sequence). The CDR3 totals 14 residues. CDR3 bases: TGTGCCTGGAGGGACAGGGGGGCGGGTCAGCCCCAGCATTTT. This encodes CAWRDRGAGQPQHF.

This chain connects TRBV5-5 to TRBJ1-2; possible D gene TRBD1, 5 bases. V was trimmed by 2 bases and J by 2 bases, leaving 10 bases between them. Germline CDR1 reads SGHKS; CDR2 reads YYEKEE (reference sequence). The length of the CDR3 is 14 residues. CDR3 loop: CASSFGGWNYGYTF. CDR3 DNA sequence: TGTGCCAGCAGCTTTGGGGGGTGGAACTATGGCTACACCTTC.

The V call is TRBV19, the J call TRBJ2-5; 10 bases are a match to TRBD1. With the DNA end fitting TRBJ2-7 better, the J assignment may be wrong. Germline loops: CDR1 LNHDA, CDR2 SQIVND (reference sequence). The CDR3 contains 20 residues. For the CDR3, the DNA is TGTGCCAGTAGTACATCGAGCACTTGGGACAGGGGACACCAACCCTACGAGCAGTACTTC. Its translation: CASSTSSTWDRGHQPYEQYF.

This clone has just a few counts. The chain is built from TRBV5-1 and TRBJ2-3, with 7 bases matching TRBD1. Germline CDR1 and CDR2: SGHRS and YFSETQ. V was clipped by 0 bases and J by 3 bases; unmatched bases: 7. The CDR3 has 16 residues. DNA for the CDR3: TGCGCCAGCAGCTTGGGGGGCCAGGGGGATACAGATACGCAGTATTTT. This encodes CASSLGGQGDTDTQYF. Using reference TRBV5-1 and TRBJ2-3 for the parts outside the CDR3, the full variable domain is KAGVTQTPRYLIKTRGQQVTLSCSPISGHRSVSWYQQTPGQGLQFLFEYFSETQRNKGNFPGRFSGRQFSNSRSEMNVSTLELGDSALYLCASSLGGQGDTDTQYFGPGTRLTVL.

The CDR3 DNA is TGTGCCAGCAGCTCAGGGACAAAGGCTACCTACGAGCAGTACTTC. Its protein product is CASSSGTKATYEQYF. The chain couples TRBV5-4 to TRBJ2-7, with D maybe TRBD1 (6 bases). V lost 3 bases to trimming and J lost 2 bases, with 15 bases between them. The CDR3 is 15 amino acids. Germline lookup yields CDR1 SGHNT and CDR2 YYREEE (reference sequence).

V gene TRBV6-5 combines with J gene TRBJ2-7, with 13 bases matching TRBD2. Trimming at V came to 4 bases and at J to 4 bases, leaving 4 bases not matched to a gene. There are 15 residues in the CDR3. Germline V gene lookup returns CDR1 MNHEY and CDR2 SVGAGI. As DNA, the CDR3 is TGTGCCAGCAGTTCCCCGGGACTAGCGGGGTACGAGCAGTACTTC. Translation: CASSSPGLAGYEQYF.

The V and J genes are TRBV5-1 and TRBJ2-5; D perhaps matches TRBD2 (6 bases). Gene TRBJ2-7 matches the end of the DNA better, so the J call may be wrong. Germline V gene lookup returns CDR1 SGHRS and CDR2 YFSETQ. This CDR3 contains 15 residues. The chain's CDR3 is CASSPMGGLAYEQYF. The CDR3 DNA reads as TGCGCCAGCAGCCCGATGGGGGGTCTGGCCTACGAGCAGTACTTC.

The V call is TRBV6-5, the J call TRBJ2-2; D perhaps matches TRBD1 (6 bases). CDR3 length: 15 amino acids. Trimming left V 2 bases short and J 1 base short, with 8 bases between. Germline V CDR1 and CDR2: MNHEY, SVGAGI. The CDR3 coding sequence is TGTGCCAGCAGTTACGGGACACTGAACACCGGGGAGCTGTTTTTT. This codes for CASSYGTLNTGELFF.

The genes are TRBV11-1 and TRBJ2-2, with 7 bases matching TRBD1. Germline-derived CDR1 and CDR2 are SGHAT and FQDESV (reference sequence). Unmatched junction bases numbered 6, after V lost 3 bases and J lost 5 bases. CDR3 length: 15 residues. For the CDR3, the DNA is TGTGCCAGCAGCTTGACAGGGATGGGAACCGGGGAGCTGTTTTTT. Encoded protein: CASSLTGMGTGELFF.

V gene TRBV9 combines with J gene TRBJ2-7; 9 bases fit TRBD1. CDR3 length: 15 amino acids. Germline CDR1 is SGDLS and CDR2 is YYNGEE. Germline trimming cut 3 bases from V and 3 bases from J; bases unmatched to any gene: 7. The CDR3 reads CASSGKGTGFYEQYF. In DNA, the CDR3 is TGTGCCAGCAGCGGTAAGGGGACAGGGTTCTACGAGCAGTACTTC.

CDR3 sequence (DNA): TGCGCCAGCACGGAAACCGTAATAGCGGGAGGGGGCACAGATACGCAGTATTTT. It encodes CASTETVIAGGGTDTQYF. The rearrangement joins TRBV10-1 to TRBJ2-3, with 11 bases aligning to TRBD2. The CDR3 has 18 residues. Germline V gene sequence: CDR1 WNHNN, CDR2 SYGVQD (reference sequence). V lost 7 bases to trimming and J lost 1 base; unmatched junction nucleotides: 13.

The count of this clone is one. J is TRBJ2-1 and V is TRBV28, with 10 bases that match TRBD1. Losses at the gene ends were 1 base for V and 9 bases for J; bases not matched to a gene: 6. This CDR3 has 15 residues. Germline values: CDR1 MDHEN, CDR2 SYDVKM. CDR3 DNA sequence: TGTGCCAGCAGTTTATTGGGACAGGGGTTTCCTGAGCAGTTCTTC. As protein: CASSLLGQGFPEQFF.

CDR3 sequence (DNA): TGCGCCAGCAGCGAATGGACAGGGGACAATCAGCCCCAGCATTTT. Translation gives CASSEWTGDNQPQHF. The chain recombines TRBV5-1 with TRBJ1-5; 9 nucleotides line up with TRBD1. CDR1 and CDR2 (germline): SGHRS, YFSETQ. CDR3 length equals 15 residues. The V and J ends lost 4 bases and 3 bases, in that order; junction bases with no gene match: 5.

The chain couples TRBV7-3 to TRBJ2-1, with TRBD2 matching over 10 bases. The germline CDR1 and CDR2 sequences are SGHTA and FQGTGA. The CDR3 contains 17 residues. After removal of 2 bases from V and 4 bases from J, the junction contained 8 bases not matched to a gene. CDR3 coding DNA: TGTGCCAGCAGCTTATCTGTAGCGGGAGGCGGATACAATGAGCAGTTCTTC. Translated, it gives CASSLSVAGGGYNEQFF. Combining the CDR3 with reference TRBV7-3 and TRBJ2-1 gives the whole variable domain GAGVSQTPSNKVTEKGKYVELRCDPISGHTALYWYRQSLGQGPEFLIYFQGTGAADDSGLPNDRFFAVRPEGSVSTLKIQRTERGDSAVYLCASSLSVAGGGYNEQFFGPGTRLTVL.

The chain recombines TRBV7-9 with TRBJ2-3; 7 bases match TRBD2. Germline trimming cut 1 base from V and 6 bases from J; bases unmatched to any gene: 4. Per germline, CDR1 SEHNR and CDR2 FQNEAQ (reference sequence). This CDR3 has 14 amino acids. The CDR3 nucleotides are TGTGCCAGCAGCTTAGTACGGGGGGTGGATACGCAGTATTTT. The encoded protein is CASSLVRGVDTQYF.

The rearrangement uses TRBV5-1 and TRBJ2-1; 9 bases line up with TRBD1. V lost 4 bases to trimming and J lost 7 bases; unmatched junction nucleotides: 6. The length of the CDR3 is 14 residues. From germline, CDR1 is SGHRS and CDR2 YFSETQ. CDR3 sequence: CASSPGTGWNEQFF. The CDR3 DNA reads as TGCGCCAGCAGCCCCGGGACAGGGTGGAATGAGCAGTTCTTC.

The V and J genes are TRBV30 and TRBJ2-2, with 8 bases aligning to TRBD1. Per the germline V gene, CDR1 is GTSNPN and CDR2 is SVGIG (reference sequence). This CDR3 has 15 residues. The V segment lost 7 bases and the J segment 4 bases; nucleotides outside the gene matches: 11. The CDR3 bases are TGTGCCTCGAGACCAGGGGGCGTGGGCACCGGGGAGCTGTTTTTT. It codes for CASRPGGVGTGELFF.

This clone has just one count. CDR3 sequence reads: CASCRGGNQPQHF. CDR3 nucleotide sequence: TGTGCCAGCTGTCGGGGAGGCAATCAGCCCCAGCATTTT. The genes are TRBV28 and TRBJ1-5; no firm D call. Germline CDR1 is MDHEN and CDR2 is SYDVKM. V was clipped by 8 bases and J by 2 bases, with 10 bases between them. This CDR3 has 13 amino acids. Combining the CDR3 with reference TRBV28 and TRBJ1-5 gives the whole variable domain DVKVTQSSRYLVKRTGEKVFLECVQDMDHENMFWYRQDPGLGLRLIYFSYDVKMKEKGDIPEGYSVSREKKERFSLILESASTNQTSMYLCASCRGGNQPQHFGDGTRLSIL.

The V and J genes are TRBV7-2 and TRBJ2-1, with TRBD1 matching 9 bases. The CDR3 has 15 residues. Losses at the gene ends were 6 bases for V and 1 base for J; bases not matched to a gene: 4. CDR1 is SGHTA and CDR2 is FQGNSA in the germline V gene. Written as DNA, the CDR3 is TGTGCCAGCAGGACCGACAGGGGGTCCTACAATGAGCAGTTCTTC. The encoded protein is CASRTDRGSYNEQFF.